These 15 T cell receptor beta chains were all obtained from the same sample, sequenced in a study of T cell responses to AZD1222 COVID-19 vaccine. The table came from immunoSEQ multiplex PCR; TCRdb's copy has only in-frame clones and leaves some out. The sample lists some 180,000 clones, around 85% occurring once. Sequencing was performed on peripheral blood, taken 28 days after the second AZD1222 dose. All receptors come from an adult who received the AZD1222 COVID-19 vaccine.

This clone was detected a few times. The V and J genes are TRBV6-5 and TRBJ2-1, with D possibly TRBD1 on 6 matching bases. This CDR3 region has 11 residues. V lost 10 bases and J 7 bases, leaving 11 bases between the germline ends. CDR1 and CDR2 from the germline V gene are MNHEY and SVGAGI. The CDR3 coding sequence is TGTGCCACCCAAAGGGGGAATGAGCAGTTCTTC. This encodes CATQRGNEQFF.

This chain joins TRBV19 and TRBJ1-2; D uncertain. The V and J ends lost 8 bases and 2 bases respectively, with 6 bases between them. The CDR3 is 11 residues long. The germline gives CDR1 LNHDA, CDR2 SQIVND (reference sequence). This chain's CDR3 is CASWWNYGYTF. CDR3 coding DNA: TGTGCCAGTTGGTGGAACTATGGCTACACCTTC.

The rearrangement joins TRBV19 to TRBJ2-2, with 7 bases fitting TRBD2. V was clipped by 4 bases and J by 1 base; unmatched bases: 0. The CDR3 sequence is 14 residues long. In germline, CDR1 is LNHDA, CDR2 SQIVND (reference sequence). For the CDR3, the DNA is TGTGCCAGTAGTAGCGGGGGGAACACCGGGGAGCTGTTTTTT. Its translation is CASSSGGNTGELFF.

A word on this clone: The junction differs from germline at one of its ends, possibly a read error. The V call is TRBV2, the J call TRBJ1-1; 10 bases line up with TRBD1. The CDR3 covers 15 residues. The germline CDR1 and CDR2 sequences are SNHLY and FYNNEI. Here the CDR3 DNA reads TGTGCCAGCAGCGAAGACAGGGGGCGCGGCACTGAAGCTTTCTTT. Residues: CASSEDRGRGTEAFF.

The chain has TRBV6-2 or TRBV6-3 and TRBJ2-7, with D possibly called TRBD1 or TRBD2 (5 bases each). Germline values: CDR1 MNHEY, CDR2 SVGEGT. V lost 4 bases to trimming and J lost 0 bases, with 13 bases between them. The CDR3 has 15 amino acids. CDR3 sequence: CASSSGTYSSYEQYF. The CDR3 coding sequence is TGTGCCAGCAGTTCCGGGACCTATAGCTCCTACGAGCAGTACTTC.

V usage is TRBV4-1 and J usage is TRBJ1-1; D perhaps matches TRBD1 (6 bases). V was shortened by 4 bases and J by 10 bases, with 13 bases between the two germline ends. CDR3 length equals 12 residues. Germline-derived CDR1 and CDR2 are MGHRA and YSYEKL. The CDR3 DNA sequence: TGCGCCAGCAGCCCCCTGCGGGGGCCAGCTTTCTTT. Translated: CASSPLRGPAFF.

V is TRBV3-1 (or the pseudogene TRBV3-2) and J is TRBJ2-3; D unresolved. Germline CDR1 reads LGHDT; CDR2 reads YNNKEL (reference sequence). The CDR3 is 16 residues long. Deletions cut 3 bases from V and 0 bases from J, with 13 bases between. For the CDR3, the DNA is TGTGCCAGCAGCCACTTTCGAGACCCTAGCACAGATACGCAGTATTTT. This codes for CASSHFRDPSTDTQYF.

The genes are TRBV6-5 and TRBJ2-7; no reliable D call. The CDR3 extends over 13 amino acids. Per the germline V gene, CDR1 is MNHEY and CDR2 is SVGAGI. V was shortened by 0 bases and J by 9 bases, with 12 bases between the two germline ends. CDR3 DNA sequence: TGTGCCAGCAGTTACTCGAATCTGGCAGTGCAGTACTTC. It specifies CASSYSNLAVQYF.

The chain combines TRBV19 with TRBJ1-5; TRBD1 matches 9 bases. The V segment lost 9 bases and the J segment 4 bases; nucleotides outside the gene matches: 10. The CDR3 loop spans 15 amino acids. The V gene's germline CDR1 is LNHDA and CDR2 SQIVND (reference sequence). CDR3 protein: CASQQGAGENQPQHF. CDR3 DNA: TGTGCCAGCCAACAGGGGGCTGGGGAAAATCAGCCCCAGCATTTT. Variable domain in full (rest from reference TRBV19 and TRBJ1-5): DGGITQSPKYLFRKEGQNVTLSCEQNLNHDAMYWYRQDPGQGLRLIYYSQIVNDFQKGDIAEGYSVSREKKESFPLTVTSAQKNPTAFYLCASQQGAGENQPQHFGDGTRLSIL.

The CDR3 DNA is TGTGCCAGCAGCATCGGACAGGGTTGGCAGCCCCAGCATTTT. Protein product: CASSIGQGWQPQHF. The chain recombines TRBV5-6 with TRBJ1-5, with 8 bases identical to TRBD1. V lost 4 bases and J lost 7; bases outside the gene matches: 7. Germline CDR1 SGHDT, CDR2 YYEEEE. The CDR3 loop spans 14 amino acids.

The genes are TRBV6-5 and TRBJ2-1, with D possibly called TRBD1 or TRBD2 (6 bases each). V lost 0 bases and J lost 10, with 19 bases in between. The germline V gene encodes CDR1 MNHEY and CDR2 SVGAGI. CDR3 size: 16 residues. This CDR3 is CASSYSSGAHVGEQFF. For the CDR3, the DNA is TGTGCCAGCAGTTACTCTTCGGGGGCCCACGTAGGGGAGCAGTTCTTC.

This chain joins TRBV10-3 and TRBJ2-7; 7 bases are shared with TRBD1. The V segment lost 8 bases and the J segment 3 bases; nucleotides outside the gene matches: 10. Germline values: CDR1 ENHRY, CDR2 SYGVKD. CDR3 length: 14 residues. The CDR3 nucleotides read TGTGCCATCGGTCGGGACAGAGGGGTCTACGAGCAGTACTTC. Translation: CAIGRDRGVYEQYF.

This clone was observed a handful of times. The chain combines TRBV4-2 with TRBJ2-1; 12 bases fit TRBD2. The CDR3 sequence is 15 residues long. Trimming took 1 base from V and 6 from J; bases not matched to a gene: 1. Germline V CDR1 and CDR2: LGHNA, YNFKEQ. The CDR3: CASSQGLAGVNEQFF. Written as DNA, the CDR3 is TGTGCCAGCAGCCAAGGACTAGCGGGGGTCAATGAGCAGTTCTTC.

This clone has more than one count but fewer than ten. The chain carries TRBV6-4 and TRBJ2-3, with D perhaps matching TRBD2 (5 bases). Germline lookup yields CDR1 MRHNA and CDR2 SNTAGT. The CDR3 sequence is 15 residues long. Between the trimmed V and J ends, which lost 0 bases and 1 base, there was a span of 8 bases. The CDR3 protein is CASSDSKGGTDTQYF. In nucleotides, the CDR3 is TGTGCCAGCAGTGACTCGAAGGGAGGCACAGATACGCAGTATTTT.

The J gene is TRBJ2-5, the V gene TRBV5-5; 9 bases are a match to TRBD2. The CDR3 covers 15 residues. Germline V CDR1 and CDR2: SGHKS, YYEKEE (reference sequence). V lost 3 bases to trimming and J lost 5 bases; unmatched junction nucleotides: 8. For the CDR3, the DNA is TGTGCCAGCAGCTCGAGGACTAGCGTCCGGGAGACCCAGTACTTC. Its translation is CASSSRTSVRETQYF. The variable domain in full, with the rest retrieved from reference TRBV5-5 and TRBJ2-5, is DAGVTQSPTHLIKTRGQQVTLRCSPISGHKSVSWYQQVLGQGPQFIFQYYEKEERGRGNFPDRFSARQFPNYSSELNVNALLLGDSALYLCASSSRTSVRETQYFGPGTRLLVL.